The 11 T cell receptor beta chains below all came from one sample that was sequenced in a study of T-cell reconstitution after alpha-beta-depleted transplantation in children. Unique molecular identifiers featured in how the TCRbeta library was prepared. TCRdb ran MiXCR on the PCR reads and lists one entry per CDR3 protein. Among around 490,000 distinct CDR3 sequences, more than 9.5% were seen once, and the ten largest hold 14%. The sample here was PBMCs, mostly from graft donor cells, taken 180 days after TCRalphabeta/CD19-depleted stem cell transplant. These receptors were collected from a female patient aged 2-15 years who had a stem cell transplant for aplastic anemia, so the T cells may come from the graft donor.

The chain carries TRBV24-1 and TRBJ1-5; no firm D call. The CDR3 runs to 16 residues. V lost 2 bases and J 9 bases, leaving 19 bases between the germline ends. Per the germline V gene, CDR1 is KGHDR and CDR2 is SFDVKD. The CDR3 sequence is CATSDSQHGPLRPQHF. DNA of the CDR3: TGTGCCACCAGTGATTCCCAGCACGGTCCCCTCAGGCCCCAGCATTTT.

The chain has TRBV19 and TRBJ1-1; D unresolved. CDR3 length equals 13 residues. From germline, CDR1 is LNHDA and CDR2 SQIVND (reference sequence). Trimming took 7 bases from V and 6 from J, leaving 15 bases between them. CDR3 nucleotides: TGTGCCAGTAAAGTATCTGTGTACGCTGAAGCTTTCTTT. Translating it yields CASKVSVYAEAFF.

This clonotype was counted only a few times. The rearrangement uses TRBV29-1 and TRBJ2-7; 9 bases are a match to TRBD1. CDR1 SQVTM and CDR2 ANQGSEA come from the germline V gene. The length of the CDR3 is 13 residues. Trimming took 4 bases from V and 2 from J; bases not matched to a gene: 3. The CDR3 bases are TGCAGCGTTGGACAGGGGGACCCCTACGAGCAGTACTTC. Translated: CSVGQGDPYEQYF.

This sequence joins TRBV5-1 and TRBJ2-4, with 7 bases identical to TRBD1. This CDR3 spans 19 amino acids. Germline V gives CDR1 SGHRS, CDR2 YFSETQ. V gave up 0 bases and J gave up 0 bases; unmatched junction bases: 12. CDR3 region: CASSLVGDSTDLAKNIQYF. CDR3 coding DNA: TGCGCCAGCAGCTTGGTCGGGGACAGCACAGATCTAGCCAAAAACATTCAGTACTTC.

The table lists this clonotype with many counts. The V gene is TRBV14, the J gene TRBJ2-7; D possibly corresponds to TRBD2 (5 bases). This CDR3 has 18 residues. V was shortened by 0 bases and J by 6 bases, with 24 bases between the two germline ends. Germline CDR1 is SGHDN and CDR2 is FVKESK. This chain's CDR3 is CASSQESIGKYDFSEQYF. CDR3 in DNA: TGTGCCAGCAGCCAAGAATCCATCGGGAAGTATGACTTCTCCGAGCAGTACTTC.

In the case of this clonotype: Its ends do not fully match the called genes, so a read error is possible. V gene TRBV4-3 combines with J gene TRBJ1-2; D uncertain. This CDR3 has 13 residues. Germline lookup yields CDR1 LGHNA and CDR2 YSLEER. CDR3 residues: CASGQDGLHGYTF. CDR3 DNA: TGCGCCAGCGGCCAAGATGGATTACATGGCTACACCTTC.

This clonotype occurred a few times. The rearrangement uses TRBV27 and TRBJ1-4, with TRBD1 matching over 7 bases. Trimming cost V 2 bases and J 4 bases; bases outside gene matches: 7. The CDR3 runs 16 residues. CDR1 MNHEY and CDR2 SMNVEV come from the germline V gene (reference sequence). CDR3 nucleotide sequence: TGTGCCAGCAGTTTAGCCAGGGGGATAGGTAATGAAAAACTGTTTTTT. This translates into CASSLARGIGNEKLFF.

This clonotype came up a few times. The chain combines TRBV10-3 with TRBJ2-2, with a tentative D call TRBD2 (6 bases). The CDR3 loop spans 17 amino acids. Germline-derived CDR1 and CDR2 are ENHRY and SYGVKD. V was pared by 3 bases and J by 4 bases, with 18 bases between. CDR3 DNA sequence: TGTGCCATCAGTGAACTCCTAAACAAGGAGGGCACCGGGGAGCTGTTTTTT. Translating it yields CAISELLNKEGTGELFF.

This chain connects TRBV4-2 to TRBJ2-5; 9 nucleotides agree with TRBD2. The V segment lost 0 bases and the J segment 4 bases; nucleotides outside the gene matches: 9. The CDR3 spans 17 residues. CDR1 is LGHNA and CDR2 is YNFKEQ in the germline V gene. The CDR3 DNA reads as TGTGCCAGCAGCCAAGATGTTAGCGGGGGTTACATAGAGACCCAGTACTTC. Translating gives CASSQDVSGGYIETQYF.

This clonotype was seen at least ten times. The gene calls are TRBV5-1 and TRBJ2-2, with D uncertain. V was pared by 0 bases and J by 5 bases, with 8 bases between. CDR1 and CDR2 (germline): SGHRS, YFSETQ. This CDR3 has 14 residues. The CDR3 spells CASSLGERTGELFF. In DNA form, the CDR3 reads TGCGCCAGCAGCTTGGGGGAAAGGACCGGGGAGCTGTTTTTT.

V and J are TRBV6-6 and TRBJ1-6; TRBD1 is a possible D gene (5 bases). Germline V gives CDR1 MNHNY, CDR2 SVGAGI (reference sequence). The CDR3 runs to 13 residues. V was clipped by 8 bases and J by 7 bases, with 12 bases between them. CDR3 in DNA: TGTGCCAGCCTCTCCCGGGACAATTCACCCCTCCACTTT. Its protein is CASLSRDNSPLHF.